The source of this TCR beta chain is a study of CD8 T cells in Susac syndrome. Random hexamers were used to reverse transcribe the RNA input (about 0.45 to 1 ug). The authors amplified TCR beta CDR3 across 54 Vbeta and 13 Jbeta using immunoSEQ multiplex PCR. One entry per CDR3 protein, called by TCRdb with MiXCR from the immunoSEQ multiplex PCR reads. The table records 200,000 to 250,000 distinct CDR3 sequences, less than 95% of them present only once. Patients with Susac syndrome met diagnostic criteria defined recently for definite or probable disease. The CDR3 contains 14 residues. The V and J ends lost 4 bases and 0 bases respectively, with 7 bases between them. Germline values: CDR1 LGHDT, CDR2 YNNKEL (reference sequence).

V gene TRBV3-1 combines with J gene TRBJ1-5; D gene ambiguous. What was sequenced was CD4+ T cells from PBMCs. This clonotype originated in a human donor with Susac syndrome. In DNA, the CDR3 is TGTGCCAGCAGCCCGCGAGCTAGCAATCAGCCCCAGCATTTT. This codes for CASSPRASNQPQHF.